The 8 T cell receptor beta chains in this list originate from one sample, sequenced in a study of T-cell reconstitution after alpha-beta-depleted transplantation in children. Preparation of the TCRbeta library involved a method that used unique molecular identifiers. TCRdb fed the PCR reads into MiXCR, producing one record per CDR3 protein. The sample records 500,000 to 600,000 distinct CDR3 sequences, around 19% being singletons. The sequencing here drew on PBMCs from the stem cell graft donor, taken from the stem cell graft. The receptor set was obtained from a human donor who donated a stem cell graft to a child with acute lymphoblastic leukemia.

The J gene is TRBJ2-7, the V gene TRBV7-9; TRBD1 matches at 10 bases. The CDR3 has 13 residues. CDR1 is SEHNR, CDR2 FQNEAQ, per germline (reference sequence). V gave up 7 bases and J gave up 4 bases; unmatched junction bases: 4. This chain's CDR3 is CASKGQGTYEQYF. CDR3 DNA sequence: TGTGCCAGCAAGGGACAGGGGACTTACGAGCAGTACTTC.

J is TRBJ2-3 and V is TRBV7-6; D is perhaps TRBD1 or TRBD2 (5 bases each). The V end lost 5 bases, the J end lost 5 bases, and 17 bases lay between the germline ends. This CDR3 contains 15 residues. CDR1 and CDR2 from the germline V gene are SGHVS and FNYEAQ. The CDR3 coding sequence is TGTGCCAGCAGCCCCCCCGGGGCCGTAGTAGATACGCAGTATTTT. It yields the protein CASSPPGAVVDTQYF.

There are a few counts of this clonotype. The chain is built from TRBV3-1 and TRBJ2-2; D may correspond to TRBD1 or TRBD2 (5 bases each). The germline V gene has CDR1 LGHDT and CDR2 YNNKEL (reference sequence). The CDR3 sequence is 13 residues long. V lost 10 bases, J lost 6 bases, and 15 bases lay in between. This CDR3 reads CATWGRGSGELFF. Written as DNA, the CDR3 is TGTGCCACCTGGGGACGCGGGTCCGGGGAGCTGTTTTTT.

The genes are TRBV6-5 and TRBJ2-2; D possibly corresponds to TRBD1 (6 bases). CDR3 size: 15 residues. Germline V lookup: CDR1 MNHEY, CDR2 SVGAGI. V lost 4 bases, J lost 5 bases, and 14 bases lay in between. Here the CDR3 reads CASSSTTGLTGELFF. The CDR3 DNA is TGTGCCAGCAGTTCGACGACAGGCCTAACCGGGGAGCTGTTTTTT.

This clonotype occurred a few times. The CDR3 DNA sequence: TGCGCCAGCAGCTTCCAGGTGGAAGGGAATGAGCAGTTCTTC. Protein: CASSFQVEGNEQFF. The chain carries TRBV5-1 and TRBJ2-1; D ambiguous. V lost 2 bases, J lost 7 bases, and 13 bases lay in between. CDR3 size: 14 residues. Germline values: CDR1 SGHRS, CDR2 YFSETQ.

In this sample, this clonotype turned up a few times. The genes are TRBV29-1 and TRBJ2-7, with TRBD2 identical over 7 bases. Germline CDR1 SQVTM, CDR2 ANQGSEA. Losses at the gene ends were 4 bases for V and 7 bases for J; bases not matched to a gene: 7. The CDR3 totals 12 residues. In nucleotides, the CDR3 is TGCAGCGTTGCAGCGGGATCGGAGGAGCAGTACTTC. Translation: CSVAAGSEEQYF.

The V and J genes are TRBV7-3 and TRBJ2-3; D not resolved. Germline CDR1 and CDR2: SGHTA and FQGTGA. The CDR3 is made up of 14 amino acids. The V and J ends lost 0 bases and 6 bases respectively, with 10 bases between them. The CDR3 DNA sequence: TGTGCCAGCAGCTTAACCAGCGTTGGGGATACGCAGTATTTT. Residues: CASSLTSVGDTQYF.

This clonotype was found a few times. The chain uses TRBV20-1 and TRBJ2-7; TRBD2 matches 9 bases. The CDR3 length is 14 residues. Germline lookup yields CDR1 DFQATT and CDR2 SNEGSKA (reference sequence). V shed 4 bases, J shed 4 bases, and the junction held 8 bases outside the gene matches. The chain's CDR3 is CSANLAGVLYEQYF. CDR3 coding DNA: TGCAGTGCTAACTTAGCGGGAGTACTGTACGAGCAGTACTTC.